The 15 T cell receptor beta chains presented below share a single source sample, sequenced in a study of monozygotic twins with inflammatory bowel disease. Following a re-call of the 5' RACE reads, TCRdb has one entry per CDR3 protein and lacks DNA. The sample spans some 440,000 distinct CDR3 sequences; the ten largest clones claim about 2.6%. The source material was blood. These receptors all come from a human donor with ulcerative colitis or Crohn's disease, or a healthy co-twin of an affected twin (not recorded which).

This chain uses TRBV5-1 with TRBJ2-1; no DNA is available, so the TRBD2 call from TCRdb remains unchecked. The germline V gene encodes CDR1 SGHRS and CDR2 YFSETQ. The CDR3 consists of 15 residues. The CDR3: CASRETSGTHNEQFF.

The chain recombines TRBV12-3 or TRBV12-4 with TRBJ2-7; TCRdb gives TRBD1 as the D gene, but with no DNA this cannot be confirmed. The CDR3 is 14 residues long. The CDR3 region is CASSLENPAGEQYF.

This sequence joins TRBV15 and TRBJ1-4. The CDR3 is 14 residues long. Per germline, CDR1 LNHNV and CDR2 YYDKDF (reference sequence). The CDR3 reads CATSRDLGIEKLFF.

The chain has TRBV19 and TRBJ2-1. Germline loops: CDR1 LNHDA, CDR2 SQIVND (reference sequence). This CDR3 region has 14 residues. The CDR3 is CASSYGLAANEQFF.

V is TRBV24-1 and J is TRBJ2-3; TCRdb's D gene call, TRBD2, goes unchecked for lack of DNA. CDR1 and CDR2 (germline): KGHDR, SFDVKD. This CDR3 comprises 18 residues. The CDR3 loop reads CATSGRTSGGVGTDTQYF.

V usage is TRBV11-2 and J usage is TRBJ2-1; TCRdb outputs TRBD1, but without DNA this stays unchecked. The CDR3 contains 17 residues. The germline V gene encodes CDR1 SGHAT and CDR2 FQNNGV. The CDR3 reads CASSSFYGASGYNEQFF. Full variable domain (missing parts from reference TRBV11-2 and TRBJ2-1): EAGVAQSPRYKIIEKRQSVAFWCNPISGHATLYWYQQILGQGPKLLIQFQNNGVVDDSQLPKDRFSAERLKGVDSTLKIQPAKLEDSAVYLCASSSFYGASGYNEQFFGPGTRLTVL.

V gene TRBV14 combines with J gene TRBJ2-5. Germline V gene data show CDR1 as SGHDN and CDR2 as FVKESK. The length of the CDR3 is 16 residues. This CDR3 is CASSQERQAFGETQYF.

The chain employs TRBV4-3 and TRBJ2-1. This CDR3 has 15 residues. Germline lookup yields CDR1 LGHNA and CDR2 YSLEER. CDR3 residues: CASSQENMRWDEQFF.

The chain combines TRBV4-2 with TRBJ2-7; absent DNA, TCRdb's TRBD2 call cannot be checked. Germline loops: CDR1 LGHNA, CDR2 YNFKEQ. The CDR3 length is 16 residues. The CDR3 here is CASSQVSGGEAYEQYF.

The chain has TRBV18 and TRBJ2-3. The CDR3 contains 14 residues. The germline V gene has CDR1 KGHSH and CDR2 LQKENI. This CDR3 is CASSPPVPKDTQYF. Drawing the rest from reference TRBV18 and TRBJ2-3, the complete variable domain is NAGVMQNPRHLVRRRGQEARLRCSPMKGHSHVYWYRQLPEEGLKFMVYLQKENIIDESGMPKERFSAEFPKEGPSILRIQQVVRGDSAAYFCASSPPVPKDTQYFGPGTRLTVL.

The chain is built from TRBV9 and TRBJ2-3; TCRdb calls TRBD2, which cannot be checked without DNA. Germline loops: CDR1 SGDLS, CDR2 YYNGEE. This CDR3 contains 14 residues. CDR3 region: CASRGDSFTDTQYF.

The rearrangement uses TRBV4-3 and TRBJ2-7; TCRdb indicates TRBD1, and absent DNA this call remains unverified. The CDR3 consists of 14 residues. Germline CDR1 reads LGHNA; CDR2 reads YSLEER. The CDR3 is CASSPQTGMGEQYF.

V and J are TRBV12-3 or TRBV12-4 and TRBJ2-7. CDR3 length: 13 amino acids. The CDR3 sequence: CASSLPGLYEQYF.

The V call is TRBV20-1, the J call TRBJ2-7; TCRdb gives TRBD1 as the D gene, but with no DNA this cannot be confirmed. The CDR3 sequence is 13 residues long. Germline V gene data show CDR1 as DFQATT and CDR2 as SNEGSKA (reference sequence). The CDR3 sequence: CSATGTGINEQYF.

The chain uses TRBV5-5 and TRBJ1-4; TCRdb's assignment of TRBD1 cannot be checked, as there is no DNA. This CDR3 has 15 residues. Germline lookup yields CDR1 SGHKS and CDR2 YYEKEE (reference sequence). This chain's CDR3 is CASSLDDSLGEKLFF.